This T cell receptor beta chain stems from a study of blood T cell repertoires in COVID-19. The assay was immunoSEQ multiplex PCR, and TCRdb's table has in-frame clones only and misses some. Of approximately 50,000 clones listed, around 73% are singletons. V gave up 6 bases and J gave up 7 bases; unmatched junction bases: 18. CDR1 LNHDA and CDR2 SQIVND come from the germline V gene (reference sequence). This CDR3 has 18 residues. J is TRBJ1-6 and V is TRBV19; 7 bases agree with TRBD1. The sequencing sample was made of PBMCs or T cells enriched from blood (not recorded which). The source of this sequence is a woman aged 45-60 years with acute COVID-19. This CDR3 reads CASSRAGGFGTSNSPLHF. The CDR3 DNA sequence: TGTGCCAGTAGCAGGGCAGGGGGTTTCGGTACGTCCAATTCACCCCTCCACTTT.